A selection of T cell receptor beta chains follows, all from one sample in a study of T cells in Graves' hyperthyroidism and ophthalmopathy. TCRdb reprocessed the multiplex PCR reads with MiXCR, giving one entry per CDR3 protein. Of roughly 710,000 distinct CDR3 sequences in the sample, under 45% are singletons; the top ten hold around 30%. Sequenced input: blood. The receptors here all came from a woman in her thirties or forties with Graves' hyperthyroidism. Both conserved end residues are part of each CDR3. The D gene is left open where the match is weak. Expanded clones are given a class, and other clones once, few, many or no size at all.

D gene: NA; clone size: few; V gene: TRBV29-1; J gene: TRBJ2-2; CDR3 DNA: TGCAGCGGGGATTTCACCGGGGAGCTGTTTTTT; CDR3 protein: CSGDFTGELFF
D gene: TRBD1; clone size: few; V gene: TRBV29-1; J gene: TRBJ2-7; CDR3 DNA: TGCAGCGTTCACGGGACAGACTACGAGCAGTACTTC; CDR3 protein: CSVHGTDYEQYF
D gene: NA; clone size: NA; V gene: TRBV12-5; J gene: TRBJ1-5; CDR3 DNA: TGTGCCAGCAACCCTCGGGGCCCCGGCGGCAATCAGCCCCAGCATTTT; CDR3 protein: CASNPRGPGGNQPQHF
D gene: NA; clone size: NA; V gene: TRBV7-9; J gene: TRBJ2-7; CDR3 DNA: TGTGCCAGCAGCTACCCCGACAGGCTCTACGAGCAGTACTTC; CDR3 protein: CASSYPDRLYEQYF
D gene: TRBD1; clone size: NA; V gene: TRBV27; J gene: TRBJ2-7; CDR3 DNA: TGTGCCAGCAGTTTAGCCGGGACAGGGCAATACGAGCAGTACTTC; CDR3 protein: CASSLAGTGQYEQYF
D gene: TRBD1; clone size: once; V gene: TRBV13; J gene: TRBJ2-2; CDR3 DNA: TGTGCCAGCAGTCGCAGGGGGCTGAACACCGGGGAGCTGTTTTTT; CDR3 protein: CASSRRGLNTGELFF
D gene: NA; clone size: many; V gene: TRBV4-1; J gene: TRBJ1-1; CDR3 DNA: TGCGCCAGCTCGGGCAGGAACACTGAAGCTTTCTTT; CDR3 protein: CASSGRNTEAFF
D gene: NA; clone size: many; V gene: TRBV9; J gene: TRBJ1-1; CDR3 DNA: TGTGCCAGCAGCGTAGGGACACCCTACACTGAAGCTTTCTTT; CDR3 protein: CASSVGTPYTEAFF
D gene: NA; clone size: few; V gene: TRBV19; J gene: TRBJ2-5; CDR3 DNA: TGTGCCAGTAATGCTCCCGAACAGGGAGAGACCCAGTACTTC; CDR3 protein: CASNAPEQGETQYF
D gene: NA; clone size: NA; V gene: TRBV5-1; J gene: TRBJ1-2; CDR3 DNA: TGCGCCAGCAGAAGAGGTGGGGGCGAAAACTATGGCTACACCTTC; CDR3 protein: CASRRGGGENYGYTF
D gene: NA; clone size: few; V gene: TRBV20-1; J gene: TRBJ2-2; CDR3 DNA: TGCAGTGCTAGAGATTTAGGTCAAGGGGAGCTGTTTTTT; CDR3 protein: CSARDLGQGELFF
D gene: TRBD2; clone size: NA; V gene: TRBV7-9; J gene: TRBJ2-7; CDR3 DNA: TGTGCCAGCAGCTTGACTAGCGGGGTGCAAGAGCAGCACTTC; CDR3 protein: CASSLTSGVQEQHF
D gene: TRBD1; clone size: many; V gene: TRBV4-3; J gene: TRBJ1-2; CDR3 DNA: TGCGCCAGCAGCCAAGACAGGGGGAACTATGGCTACACCTTC; CDR3 protein: CASSQDRGNYGYTF
D gene: TRBD1; clone size: few; V gene: TRBV6-6; J gene: TRBJ1-4; CDR3 DNA: TGTGCCAGCAGTTACTCGGGGACAGCTCATGCAACTAATGAAAAACTGTTTTTT; CDR3 protein: CASSYSGTAHATNEKLFF
D gene: NA; clone size: many; V gene: TRBV9; J gene: TRBJ1-3; CDR3 DNA: TGTGCCAGCAGCGTCGGGAGCTCTGGAAACACCATATATTTT; CDR3 protein: CASSVGSSGNTIYF
D gene: NA; clone size: NA; V gene: TRBV6-1; J gene: TRBJ1-5; CDR3 DNA: TGTGCCAGCAGACCGGGACCGAGGGGGACCAATCAGCCCCAGCATTTT; CDR3 protein: CASRPGPRGTNQPQHF
D gene: TRBD2; clone size: many; V gene: TRBV29-1; J gene: TRBJ2-7; CDR3 DNA: TGCAGCGCCGCACATAGCGGGCGAATCTACGAGCAGTACTTC; CDR3 protein: CSAAHSGRIYEQYF
D gene: NA; clone size: NA; V gene: TRBV12-3/TRBV12-4; J gene: TRBJ1-2; CDR3 DNA: TGTGCCAGCAGCGCAAGTGGTGTAGGTGATGGCTACACCTTC; CDR3 protein: CASSASGVGDGYTF
D gene: NA; clone size: once; V gene: TRBV5-5; J gene: TRBJ2-7; CDR3 DNA: TGTGCCAGCAGTTCAGGGCACACCTACGAGCAGTACTTC; CDR3 protein: CASSSGHTYEQYF
D gene: TRBD2; clone size: NA; V gene: TRBV9; J gene: TRBJ2-5; CDR3 DNA: TGTGCCAGCACCCACACGGGACTACAAGGGACCCAGTACTTC; CDR3 protein: CASTHTGLQGTQYF
D gene: NA; clone size: NA; V gene: TRBV10-3; J gene: TRBJ1-2; CDR3 DNA: TGTGCCAGCAGCCGGAATTCACAGGGAAGGGCTAACTATGGCTACACCTTC; CDR3 protein: CASSRNSQGRANYGYTF
D gene: TRBD1; clone size: many; V gene: TRBV14; J gene: TRBJ1-1; CDR3 DNA: TGTGCCAGCAGCCAACACGGGACAGCGAACACTGAAGCTTTCTTT; CDR3 protein: CASSQHGTANTEAFF
D gene: NA; clone size: few; V gene: TRBV7-9; J gene: TRBJ1-1; CDR3 DNA: TGTGCCAGCAGCATCAGGGGTGTGGTCACTGAAGCTTTCTTT; CDR3 protein: CASSIRGVVTEAFF
D gene: NA; clone size: few; V gene: TRBV7-2; J gene: TRBJ1-6; CDR3 DNA: TGCGCCAGCAGCCCCGGCCGGGGGAGCAGTTCACCCCTCCACTTT; CDR3 protein: CASSPGRGSSSPLHF
D gene: NA; clone size: few; V gene: TRBV5-4; J gene: TRBJ1-6; CDR3 DNA: TGTGCCAGCAGCCCTGATAGTACAGGGAATTCACCCCTCCACTTT; CDR3 protein: CASSPDSTGNSPLHF
D gene: TRBD1; clone size: many; V gene: TRBV20-1; J gene: TRBJ1-1; CDR3 DNA: TGCAGTGCTAGAGATCGGACAGGGAAGGACACTGAAGCTTTCTTT; CDR3 protein: CSARDRTGKDTEAFF
D gene: TRBD1; clone size: NA; V gene: TRBV19; J gene: TRBJ1-1; CDR3 DNA: TGTGCCAGTAGGCCAGGGGGGGCTAGGAACACTGAAGCTTTCTTT; CDR3 protein: CASRPGGARNTEAFF
D gene: TRBD1; clone size: NA; V gene: TRBV9; J gene: TRBJ1-2; CDR3 DNA: TGTGCCAGCAGCGTAGCAGGGGGAGGCTACACCTTC; CDR3 protein: CASSVAGGGYTF